The TCR beta chain described here comes from a study of blood T cell repertoires in COVID-19. Background on the study: Sites across the United States, Italy and Spain contributed samples from acute and convalescent COVID-19.

Only in-frame clones appear in the TCRdb table, and some are missing; sequencing was by immunoSEQ multiplex PCR. The data hold over 250,000 clones, with roughly 85% observed a single time. CDR3 length: 18 residues. The V and J ends lost 0 bases and 5 bases, in that order; junction bases with no gene match: 12. Germline V gives CDR1 SGHAT, CDR2 FQNNGV. This chain connects TRBV11-2 to TRBJ2-5, with TRBD2 matching 10 bases. This receptor was obtained from a man aged 45-65 years with active or convalescent COVID-19. Sequencing was done on a sample of peripheral blood. CDR3 DNA: TGTGCCAGCAGCTTAGAATGGCTAGCGGGGGCCCCGGCGGAGACCCAGTACTTC. Its translation: CASSLEWLAGAPAETQYF. The full variable domain, completed using reference TRBV11-2 and TRBJ2-5, is EAGVAQSPRYKIIEKRQSVAFWCNPISGHATLYWYQQILGQGPKLLIQFQNNGVVDDSQLPKDRFSAERLKGVDSTLKIQPAKLEDSAVYLCASSLEWLAGAPAETQYFGPGTRLLVL.